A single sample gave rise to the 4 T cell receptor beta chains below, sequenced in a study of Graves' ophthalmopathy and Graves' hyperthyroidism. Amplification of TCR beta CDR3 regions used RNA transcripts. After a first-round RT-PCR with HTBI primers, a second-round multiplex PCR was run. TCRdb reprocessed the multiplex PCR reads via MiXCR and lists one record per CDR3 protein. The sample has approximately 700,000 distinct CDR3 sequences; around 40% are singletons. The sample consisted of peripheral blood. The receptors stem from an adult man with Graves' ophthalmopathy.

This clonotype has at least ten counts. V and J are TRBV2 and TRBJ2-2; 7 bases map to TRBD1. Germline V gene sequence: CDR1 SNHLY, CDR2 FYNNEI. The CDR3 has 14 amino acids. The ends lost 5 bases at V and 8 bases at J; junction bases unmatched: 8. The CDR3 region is CASSQVTGAGELFF. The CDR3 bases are TGTGCCAGCAGTCAAGTTACAGGGGCGGGGGAGCTGTTTTTT.

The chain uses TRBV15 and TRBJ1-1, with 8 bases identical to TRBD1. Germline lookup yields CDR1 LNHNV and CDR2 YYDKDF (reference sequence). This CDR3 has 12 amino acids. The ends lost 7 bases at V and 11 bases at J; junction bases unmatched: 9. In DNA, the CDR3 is TGTGCCACCAAGAGGCAGGGGGCACTGGCTTTCTTT. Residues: CATKRQGALAFF. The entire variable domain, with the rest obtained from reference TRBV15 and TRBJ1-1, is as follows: DAMVIQNPRYQVTQFGKPVTLSCSQTLNHNVMYWYQQKSSQAPKLLFHYYDKDFNNEADTPDNFQSRRPNTSFCFLDIRSPGLGDTAMYLCATKRQGALAFFGQGTRLTVV.

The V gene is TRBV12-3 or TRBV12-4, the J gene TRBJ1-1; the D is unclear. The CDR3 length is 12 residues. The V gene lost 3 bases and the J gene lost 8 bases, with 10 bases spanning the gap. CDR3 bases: TGTGCCAGCAGTTTCCAGAGCGGGGAAGCTTTCTTT. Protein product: CASSFQSGEAFF.

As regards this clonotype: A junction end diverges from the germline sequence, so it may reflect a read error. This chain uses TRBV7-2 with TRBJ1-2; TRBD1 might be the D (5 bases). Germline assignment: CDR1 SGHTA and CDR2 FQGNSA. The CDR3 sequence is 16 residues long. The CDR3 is CASSQAAWGINYGYTF. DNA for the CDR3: TGCGCCAGCAGCCAAGCCGCCTGGGGCATAAACTATGGCTACACCTTC.